This record covers a single T cell receptor beta chain. Antigen specificity is unknown. The authors built TCR beta libraries using iRepertoire HTBI primers and Arm-PCR of CDR3 regions. In the authors' methods: Across the samples, identification revealed some 59 TRBV and around 13 TRBJ segments. Each CDR3 protein is one row after TCRdb ran MiXCR on the multiplex PCR reads. Clone size and V and J calls follow TCRdb, not the original study. The repertoire holds about 420,000 distinct CDR3 sequences, with about a quarter as singletons. The data belong to a study of regulatory T cells in long-lasting Graves disease. The J segment lost 2 bases and the V segment lost 7 bases, leaving 6 bases of the junction unmatched. CDR3 size: 15 residues. Germline lookup yields CDR1 MDHEN and CDR2 SYDVKM. Time point in this sample: persistent/refractory GD, antithyroid drugs over 5 years with positive TRAb. There was RNA extracted from PBMCs, and the TCR library was made from it.

Study results and limitations: Lower TCR diversity was seen in persistent Graves' patients than in newly diagnosed ones. Newly diagnosed disease favored TRBV20-1 and TRBJ2-1 over persistent disease.

Sequences were derived from peripheral blood mononuclear cells (PBMCs), sampled when the disease was refractory, from a patient treated with antithyroid drugs. The chain combines TRBV28 with TRBJ2-1, with 9 bases aligning to TRBD2. This TCR was recovered from a female donor with Graves disease. The CDR3 region is CASTEAGGPYNEQFF. CDR3 bases: TGTGCCAGCACAGAAGCGGGAGGACCCTACAATGAGCAGTTCTTC.